The clone carrying this T cell receptor (beta chain) came up a few times. These data are taken from a study of T-cell reconstitution after alpha-beta-depleted transplantation in children. Trimming removed 0 bases at V and 0 bases at J, with 9 bases between. Germline V gives CDR1 SGHRS, CDR2 YFSETQ. This CDR3 spans 15 amino acids. The library targeted TCRbeta and was prepared with unique molecular identifiers. TCRdb re-analysed the PCR reads in MiXCR, keeping a single row per CDR3 protein. The top ten hold 4.5% to 6.5% of the sample, which has approximately 420,000 distinct CDR3 sequences, approximately 11% seen once.

This rearrangement joins TRBV5-1 to TRBJ1-1, with D hard to call. The sequences come from PBMCs from the stem cell graft donor, collected from the stem cell graft. This receptor was identified in a human donor who donated a stem cell graft to a child with acute myeloid leukemia. CDR3 region: CASSLGLGLNTEAFF. CDR3 sequence (DNA): TGCGCCAGCAGCTTGGGGCTAGGGTTGAACACTGAAGCTTTCTTT.